Listed here are 4 T cell receptor beta chains from one sample, sequenced in a study of shared clonotypes between healthy human individuals. The repertoire was sequenced with immunoSEQ multiplex PCR; TCRdb's copy has only in-frame clones and lacks some. The sample shows roughly 720,000 clones, about 90% of them seen only once. Sequenced: memory CD8+ T cells from PBMCs. Subset reported: CD45RO+ cells pooled with CCR7-negative TemRA cells. The receptors shown here come from a man in his late teens or twenties in good health. Some clones in this sample may be carry-over from other donors' samples.

This clone is a singleton in its sample. This chain links TRBV12-5 with TRBJ2-1; weak D call: TRBD2 (6 bases). Trimming removed 6 bases from V and 13 bases from J, with 19 bases in between. The CDR3 is 13 amino acids. The germline gives CDR1 LGHNT, CDR2 FRNRAP. CDR3 in amino acids: CASGRGTLNRQFF. DNA for the CDR3: TGTGCTAGTGGACGAGGGACTCTCAACCGTCAGTTCTTC.

V usage is TRBV4-3 and J usage is TRBJ2-7; D unclear. This CDR3 contains 13 residues. V was pared by 1 base and J by 6 bases, with 10 bases between. Germline CDR1 LGHNA, CDR2 YSLEER. The CDR3 is CASSQGLGAEQYF. As DNA, the CDR3 is TGCGCCAGCAGCCAAGGCTTGGGCGCCGAGCAGTACTTC.

The chain links TRBV29-1 to TRBJ1-1; a possible D gene is TRBD1 (5 bases). Germline loops: CDR1 SQVTM, CDR2 ANQGSEA. The CDR3 consists of 14 residues. V lost 7 bases, J lost 4 bases, and 19 bases lay in between. The CDR3 DNA sequence: TGCAGCGCCACACCGACTTTCGGGGGCACTGAAGCTTTCTTT. Amino acid sequence: CSATPTFGGTEAFF.

On this clone itself: A read error is likely, as this CDR3 ends without the conserved phenylalanine or tryptophan. The J gene is TRBJ2-2, the V gene TRBV4-3; D may be TRBD2 (6 bases). This CDR3 is built from 15 residues. Germline CDR1 reads LGHNA; CDR2 reads YSLEER. V was clipped by 4 bases and J by 3 bases, with 12 bases between them. CDR3 in amino acids: CASSPGERHTGELFS. For the CDR3, the DNA is TGCGCCAGCAGCCCGGGGGAGCGACACACCGGGGAGCTGTTTTCT.